This is a list of T cell receptor beta chains from one sample in a study of blood T cell repertoires in COVID-19. The assay was immunoSEQ multiplex PCR, and TCRdb's table has in-frame clones only and misses some. Found here are over 400,000 clones, 85% to 90% of them singletons; the top ten hold roughly 7.3%. Sequenced material: peripheral blood. The source of these receptors is a woman aged 45-65 years with COVID-19, enrolled during active disease. The CDR3 runs from the conserved cysteine through the conserved F or W. A D gene is named only where the DNA matches it firmly. For some rows the clone size is stated as once, few or many, or as a class when expanded; others skip it.

clone size: .; J gene: TRBJ1-3; V gene: TRBV6-5; D gene: .; CDR3 DNA: TGTGCCAGCACCGCAAGGGGCCTCTCTGGAAACACCATATATTTT; CDR3 protein: CASTARGLSGNTIYF
clone size: .; J gene: TRBJ2-1; V gene: TRBV9; D gene: .; CDR3 DNA: TGTGCCAGCAGCGTGGGTCTCGGGTCTGCCTACAATGAGCAGTTCTTC; CDR3 protein: CASSVGLGSAYNEQFF
clone size: .; J gene: TRBJ1-3; V gene: TRBV30; D gene: .; CDR3 DNA: TGTGCCTGGAGCCAAACAGGGTCGGGAAACACCATATATTTT; CDR3 protein: CAWSQTGSGNTIYF
clone size: .; J gene: TRBJ1-2; V gene: TRBV29-1; D gene: TRBD1; CDR3 DNA: TGCAGCGTCCCACAGGGGGCAGGTGGCTACACCTTC; CDR3 protein: CSVPQGAGGYTF
clone size: .; J gene: TRBJ2-3; V gene: TRBV5-1; D gene: .; CDR3 DNA: TGCGCCAGCAGCGATGGATACAGAAACACAGATACGCAGTATTTT; CDR3 protein: CASSDGYRNTDTQYF
clone size: .; J gene: TRBJ1-4; V gene: TRBV10-3; D gene: .; CDR3 DNA: TGTGCCACGGGGGGGGCAACTAATGAAAAACTGTTTTTT; CDR3 protein: CATGGATNEKLFF
clone size: .; J gene: TRBJ2-7; V gene: TRBV6-2/TRBV6-3; D gene: TRBD2; CDR3 DNA: TGTGCCAGCAGTTACGGGACTAGCGCCAACGAGCAGTACTTC; CDR3 protein: CASSYGTSANEQYF
clone size: .; J gene: TRBJ2-2; V gene: TRBV30; D gene: .; CDR3 DNA: TGTGCCTGGATGGGCCTAGCCCGGACTTCGAACACCGGGGAGCTGTTTTTT; CDR3 protein: CAWMGLARTSNTGELFF
clone size: .; J gene: TRBJ1-2; V gene: TRBV6-5; D gene: .; CDR3 DNA: TGTGCCAGCAGTTATCGCGGTCTTGGCTACACCTTC; CDR3 protein: CASSYRGLGYTF
clone size: .; J gene: TRBJ2-7; V gene: TRBV12-3/TRBV12-4; D gene: TRBD1; CDR3 DNA: TGTGCCAGCAGTCTGGCAGGGGGATACGAGCAGTACTTC; CDR3 protein: CASSLAGGYEQYF
clone size: .; J gene: TRBJ2-7; V gene: TRBV5-1; D gene: TRBD1; CDR3 DNA: TGCGCCAGCGGGGATTCCGGGACAGGGTTACGCGAGCAGTACTTC; CDR3 protein: CASGDSGTGLREQYF
clone size: .; J gene: TRBJ1-5; V gene: TRBV6-6; D gene: TRBD1; CDR3 DNA: TGTGCCAGCAGTCGCGGGACAGGGATATTAGGCAATCAGCCCCAGCATTTT; CDR3 protein: CASSRGTGILGNQPQHF
clone size: .; J gene: TRBJ1-2; V gene: TRBV9; D gene: .; CDR3 DNA: TGTGCCAGCAGCGTACAGACTAACGGCTATGGCTACACCTTC; CDR3 protein: CASSVQTNGYGYTF
clone size: .; J gene: TRBJ2-1; V gene: TRBV11-1; D gene: .; CDR3 DNA: TGTGCCAGCAGCTTAGGATCCAAGGGGTTCGATGAGCAGTTCTTC; CDR3 protein: CASSLGSKGFDEQFF
clone size: .; J gene: TRBJ1-3; V gene: TRBV19; D gene: .; CDR3 DNA: TGTGCCAGTCGGCCACTCGGGAACACCATATATTTT; CDR3 protein: CASRPLGNTIYF
clone size: .; J gene: TRBJ2-7; V gene: TRBV20-1; D gene: .; CDR3 DNA: TGCAGTGCTAGTGGTGGACTGAACGCCTACGAGCAGTACTTC; CDR3 protein: CSASGGLNAYEQYF
clone size: .; J gene: TRBJ2-2; V gene: TRBV12-3/TRBV12-4; D gene: .; CDR3 DNA: TGTGCCAGCAGTTTAGGGGGGCGTGGGGAGCTGTTTTTT; CDR3 protein: CASSLGGRGELFF
clone size: .; J gene: TRBJ1-2; V gene: TRBV29-1; D gene: .; CDR3 DNA: TGCAGCGTTGAAGAGGACAGAGACTATGGCTACACCTTC; CDR3 protein: CSVEEDRDYGYTF
clone size: .; J gene: TRBJ2-7; V gene: TRBV9; D gene: TRBD2; CDR3 DNA: TGTGCCAGCAGCCTCGGGACTAGTCGCGACGAGCAGTACTTC; CDR3 protein: CASSLGTSRDEQYF
clone size: .; J gene: TRBJ1-1; V gene: TRBV12-3/TRBV12-4; D gene: .; CDR3 DNA: TGTGCCAGCAGTCTAGGGGGGGACGGAGCTTTCTTT; CDR3 protein: CASSLGGDGAFF
clone size: .; J gene: TRBJ2-5; V gene: TRBV7-7; D gene: TRBD2; CDR3 DNA: TGTGCCAGCAGCTCACTAGCGGGGAACCAAGAGACCCAGTACTTC; CDR3 protein: CASSSLAGNQETQYF
clone size: .; J gene: TRBJ2-7; V gene: TRBV7-3; D gene: TRBD2; CDR3 DNA: TGTGCCAGCAGTCCCGGACTAGCGGGGGTCAACGAGCAGTACTTC; CDR3 protein: CASSPGLAGVNEQYF
clone size: .; J gene: TRBJ2-3; V gene: TRBV5-6; D gene: .; CDR3 DNA: TGTGCCAGCAGCTTGGCCATTCAGGCTACACGCACAGATACGCAGTATTTT; CDR3 protein: CASSLAIQATRTDTQYF
clone size: .; J gene: TRBJ1-1; V gene: TRBV27; D gene: .; CDR3 DNA: TGTGCCAGCACCCATATAGGGGGAGGGGGGCGGACTGAAGCTTTCTTT; CDR3 protein: CASTHIGGGGRTEAFF
clone size: .; J gene: TRBJ1-5; V gene: TRBV10-2; D gene: TRBD1; CDR3 DNA: TGCGCCAGTAGCCAAAAACGGGACAGGGGTTCTCAGCCCCAGCATTTT; CDR3 protein: CASSQKRDRGSQPQHF
clone size: .; J gene: TRBJ2-7; V gene: TRBV18; D gene: .; CDR3 DNA: TGTGCCAGCTCACCGGGGGGTGTCGTCTACGAGCAGTACTTC; CDR3 protein: CASSPGGVVYEQYF
clone size: .; J gene: TRBJ2-7; V gene: TRBV19; D gene: TRBD2; CDR3 DNA: TGTGCCAGTAGTATCCGACTAGCGGGGACCTACGAGCAGTACTTC; CDR3 protein: CASSIRLAGTYEQYF
clone size: .; J gene: TRBJ1-5; V gene: TRBV9; D gene: .; CDR3 DNA: TGTGCCAGCAGCGCGGGGGGGGCTTGGAATCAGCCCCAGCATTTT; CDR3 protein: CASSAGGAWNQPQHF
clone size: once; J gene: TRBJ2-5; V gene: TRBV6-5; D gene: .; CDR3 DNA: TGTGCCAGCAGGGGGGGATCTCAAGAGACCCAGTACTTC; CDR3 protein: CASRGGSQETQYF
clone size: .; J gene: TRBJ2-2; V gene: TRBV28; D gene: .; CDR3 DNA: TGTGCCAGCAGATTGGGACAGAACACCGGGGAGCTGTTTTTT; CDR3 protein: CASRLGQNTGELFF
clone size: .; J gene: TRBJ1-2; V gene: TRBV5-4; D gene: TRBD1; CDR3 DNA: TGTGCCAGCAGCCGCCTAGGACAGGGCCACACCTTC; CDR3 protein: CASSRLGQGHTF
clone size: .; J gene: TRBJ2-6; V gene: TRBV9; D gene: .; CDR3 DNA: TGTGCCAGCAGCCCCCGGACAGAAGGTCCCTCTGGGGCCAACGTCCTGACTTTC; CDR3 protein: CASSPRTEGPSGANVLTF
clone size: few; J gene: TRBJ2-3; V gene: TRBV5-1; D gene: .; CDR3 DNA: TGCGCCAGCAGCTTGAGCCCCCCAGATACGCAGTATTTT; CDR3 protein: CASSLSPPDTQYF